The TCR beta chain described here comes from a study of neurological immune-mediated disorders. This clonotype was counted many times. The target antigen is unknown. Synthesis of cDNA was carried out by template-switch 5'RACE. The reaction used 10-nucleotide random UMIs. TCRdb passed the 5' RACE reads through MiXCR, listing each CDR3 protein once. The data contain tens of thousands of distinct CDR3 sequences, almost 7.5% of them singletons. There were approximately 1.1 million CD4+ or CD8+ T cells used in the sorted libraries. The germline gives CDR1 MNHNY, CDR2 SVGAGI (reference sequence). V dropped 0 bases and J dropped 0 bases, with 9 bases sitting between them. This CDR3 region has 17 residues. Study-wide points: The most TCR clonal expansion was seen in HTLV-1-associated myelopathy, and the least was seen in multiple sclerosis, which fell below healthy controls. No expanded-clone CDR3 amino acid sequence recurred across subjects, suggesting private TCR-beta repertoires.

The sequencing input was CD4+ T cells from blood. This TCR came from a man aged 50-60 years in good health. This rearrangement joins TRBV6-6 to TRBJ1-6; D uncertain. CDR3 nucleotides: TGTGCCAGCAGTTACTCGAAAAGGAGCTCCTATAATTCACCCCTCCACTTT. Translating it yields CASSYSKRSSYNSPLHF.